This entry concerns a single T cell receptor beta chain. The data originate from a study of CD8+ T cells in alopecia areata. Treatment of the sample: oral pan-JAK inhibitor, 5-10 mg twice daily. The CDR3 is made up of 13 amino acids. V was pared by 5 bases and J by 5 bases, with 8 bases of the junction left unmatched. Per the germline V gene, CDR1 is GTSNPN and CDR2 is SVGIG (reference sequence). RNA was isolated and reverse transcribed to cDNA, the sequencing template. The repertoire was sequenced with immunoSEQ multiplex PCR; TCRdb's copy has only in-frame clones and lacks some. The sample yields about 120,000 clones, less than 75% seen once.

This TCR came from a human donor with alopecia areata. Here the sequenced sample was CD8+ T cells sorted from blood, taken at week 4, from a patient treated with tofacitinib. V gene TRBV30 combines with J gene TRBJ1-2; 7 nucleotides line up with TRBD1. In DNA form, the CDR3 reads TGTGCCTGGGAAGGGGGCGCAGGATATGGCTACACCTTC. Its protein product is CAWEGGAGYGYTF.